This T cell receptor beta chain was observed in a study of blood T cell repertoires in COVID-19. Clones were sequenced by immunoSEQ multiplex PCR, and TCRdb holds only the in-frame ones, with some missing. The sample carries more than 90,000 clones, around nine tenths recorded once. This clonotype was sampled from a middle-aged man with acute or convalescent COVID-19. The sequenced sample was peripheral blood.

The CDR3 nucleotides are TGCGCCAGCAGCTCCGGGCCTAGCGGGGTCGAGCAGTACTTC. Its translation: CASSSGPSGVEQYF. The V and J genes are TRBV4-1 and TRBJ2-7, with TRBD2 identical over 9 bases. The CDR3 is made up of 14 amino acids. Germline-derived CDR1 and CDR2 are MGHRA and YSYEKL. The V gene end was trimmed by 5 bases and the J gene end by 6 bases; junction bases not matched to a gene: 8.